Following are 20 T cell receptor beta chains from one sample sequenced in a study of blood T cell repertoires in COVID-19 (dated by TCRdb to the early 2020s). Library method: the immunoSEQ multiplex PCR assay. Imported from immuneACCESS, the table was reduced by TCRdb to in-frame sequences with V and J called. These copies leave out some clones; in studies compared against another copy, an unresolved V gene accounts for under half, and the cause of the remainder is not known. The sample table holds about 220,000 clones, of which approximately 80% were seen once. 9.5% to 10% of the sample rests with the top ten. The sequenced sample consisted of peripheral blood. The source is a man aged 50-59 years with active or convalescent COVID-19.

The rearrangement links TRBV4-2 to TRBJ2-3; 7 bases agree with TRBD1. The junction had 7 bases not matched to a gene; V was cut back by 1 base and J by 0 bases. CDR1 and CDR2 from the germline V gene are LGHNA and YNFKEQ. The CDR3 totals 17 residues. The chain's CDR3 is CASSQAQGQTSTDTQYF. Written as DNA, the CDR3 is TGTGCCAGCAGCCAAGCCCAGGGACAGACCAGCACAGATACGCAGTATTTT.

This clone was seen once. V usage is TRBV11-3 and J usage is TRBJ1-2; a weak D match, TRBD1 (5 bases). This CDR3 has 16 amino acids. The germline CDR1 and CDR2 sequences are SGHNT and YENEEA. V dropped 5 bases and J dropped 5 bases, with 21 bases sitting between them. In DNA, the CDR3 is TGTGCCAGCAGCCCCTTTTACAGGACCCGGGGGTATGGCTACACCTTC. Encoded protein: CASSPFYRTRGYGYTF.

The rearrangement joins TRBV28 to TRBJ2-1, with D possibly matching TRBD1 (5 bases). V was cut by 3 bases and J by 6 bases, with 18 bases left in between. Germline values: CDR1 MDHEN, CDR2 SYDVKM. CDR3 length: 16 residues. CDR3 in DNA: TGTGCCAGCAGTTTTAATCTGGTGGCAGGGCGCAATGAGCAGTTCTTC. This gives the protein CASSFNLVAGRNEQFF.

V gene TRBV5-6 combines with J gene TRBJ1-2, with D maybe TRBD1 (5 bases). The V gene lost 5 bases and the J gene lost 8 bases, with 19 bases spanning the gap. Germline V gives CDR1 SGHDT, CDR2 YYEEEE. The CDR3 is 14 amino acids. CDR3 loop: CASSLQGRVWGYTF. Here the CDR3 DNA reads TGTGCCAGCAGTCTCCAGGGTAGAGTTTGGGGCTACACCTTC.

The gene calls are TRBV10-3 and TRBJ2-7; D ambiguous. This CDR3 is built from 13 residues. Germline CDR1 and CDR2: ENHRY and SYGVKD. Deletions cut 3 bases from V and 2 bases from J, with 8 bases between. The CDR3 nucleotides are TGTGCCATCAGTGATCCGGGTCCCTACGAGCAGTACTTC. This codes for CAISDPGPYEQYF.

The rearrangement uses TRBV7-8 and TRBJ2-1; 12 positions match TRBD2. V dropped 5 bases and J dropped 7; count of bases not matched to a gene: 12. The CDR3 length is 17 residues. The germline CDR1 and CDR2 sequences are SGHVS and FQNEAQ. CDR3 in amino acids: CASSQPRETSGSNEQFF. CDR3 DNA: TGTGCCAGCAGCCAGCCTCGGGAGACTAGCGGGAGTAATGAGCAGTTCTTC.

V gene TRBV28 combines with J gene TRBJ1-5; possible D gene TRBD1, 6 bases. CDR3 size: 15 residues. Trimming removed 1 base at V and 2 bases at J, with 9 bases between. In germline, CDR1 is MDHEN, CDR2 SYDVKM. The CDR3 nucleotides read TGTGCCAGCAGTTTATCACAGGGCGGCAATCAGCCCCAGCATTTT. Amino acid sequence: CASSLSQGGNQPQHF.

The V gene is TRBV19, the J gene TRBJ1-5; D remains ambiguous. The germline CDR1 and CDR2 sequences are LNHDA and SQIVND (reference sequence). This CDR3 region has 13 residues. V lost 7 bases and J 0 bases, leaving 7 bases between the germline ends. In DNA, the CDR3 is TGTGCCAGTAAAGCGGGTAGCAATCAGCCCCAGCATTTT. It is translated as CASKAGSNQPQHF.

The V gene is TRBV19, the J gene TRBJ2-6; perhaps TRBD2 as D (5 bases). There are 13 residues in the CDR3. Trimming removed 10 bases from V and 3 bases from J, with 10 bases in between. Germline V gene sequence: CDR1 LNHDA, CDR2 SQIVND (reference sequence). The CDR3 spells CATWERGANVLTF. For the CDR3, the DNA is TGTGCCACCTGGGAGCGTGGGGCCAACGTCCTGACTTTC.

The chain employs TRBV24-1 and TRBJ2-3, with 11 bases lining up with TRBD2. The J segment lost 1 base and the V segment lost 5 bases, leaving 1 base of the junction unmatched. This CDR3 has 15 residues. Per germline, CDR1 KGHDR and CDR2 SFDVKD. The CDR3 region is CATSVTSGGTDTQYF. The CDR3 DNA is TGTGCCACCAGTGTGACTAGCGGGGGCACAGATACGCAGTATTTT.

The chain carries TRBV9 and TRBJ1-4, with D unresolved. The CDR3 extends over 13 amino acids. Germline-derived CDR1 and CDR2 are SGDLS and YYNGEE. V was shortened by 0 bases and J by 11 bases, with 11 bases between the two germline ends. DNA of the CDR3: TGTGCCAGCAGCGTAGACCCTGGAGGGAAACTGTTTTTT. Encoded protein: CASSVDPGGKLFF.

The rearrangement links TRBV19 to TRBJ1-6; 11 bases align to TRBD1. The CDR3 has 14 amino acids. V shed 5 bases, J shed 8 bases, and the junction held 2 bases outside the gene matches. Germline V CDR1 and CDR2: LNHDA, SQIVND (reference sequence). CDR3 bases: TGTGCCAGTAGTTCGGACAGGGGGCATTCACCCCTCCACTTT. Encoded protein: CASSSDRGHSPLHF.

The chain links TRBV6-2 or TRBV6-3 to TRBJ1-6; 7 positions match TRBD1. The V gene end was trimmed by 0 bases and the J gene end by 5 bases; junction bases not matched to a gene: 4. The CDR3 is 16 residues long. The germline V gene encodes CDR1 MNHEY and CDR2 SVGEGT. CDR3 sequence: CASSYSDRRNNSPLHF. For the CDR3, the DNA is TGTGCCAGCAGTTACTCGGACAGGAGGAATAATTCACCCCTCCACTTT.

This clone was seen a few times. The chain uses TRBV7-2 and TRBJ1-2, with D possibly TRBD1 on 6 matching bases. The V and J ends lost 1 base and 5 bases respectively, with 14 bases between them. This CDR3 has 15 amino acids. Germline V lookup: CDR1 SGHTA, CDR2 FQGNSA. The CDR3 loop reads CASSLGQVSYYGYTF. The CDR3 nucleotides read TGTGCCAGCAGCTTAGGACAGGTTAGCTATTATGGCTACACCTTC.

The V gene is TRBV5-1, the J gene TRBJ1-2; 7 bases fit TRBD1. Germline lookup yields CDR1 SGHRS and CDR2 YFSETQ. The CDR3 loop spans 15 amino acids. V shed 3 bases and J 5 bases; nucleotides not matched to a gene: 10. The CDR3 sequence is CASSSGTVPAYGYTF. CDR3 nucleotide sequence: TGCGCCAGCAGCTCGGGGACAGTCCCCGCTTATGGCTACACCTTC.

The V gene is TRBV27, the J gene TRBJ1-4; 7 positions agree with TRBD1. The length of the CDR3 is 16 residues. Per the germline V gene, CDR1 is MNHEY and CDR2 is SMNVEV (reference sequence). The V and J ends lost 5 bases and 7 bases, in that order; junction bases with no gene match: 13. The CDR3 is CASSPRDPRDSEKLFF. The CDR3 region has the DNA TGTGCCAGCAGTCCTAGGGACCCACGGGACAGTGAAAAACTGTTTTTT.

The chain carries TRBV24-1 and TRBJ2-5; 12 bases are shared with TRBD2. Per the germline V gene, CDR1 is KGHDR and CDR2 is SFDVKD. CDR3 length: 17 amino acids. J gave up 5 bases and V 1 base, and 7 bases lay outside the gene matches. CDR3 DNA sequence: TGTGCCACCAGTGATTTCACTAGCGGGGGGTGGTCGGAGACCCAGTACTTC. This codes for CATSDFTSGGWSETQYF.

This clone occurred once. A read error may produce the germline difference seen at one junction end. V gene TRBV4-3 combines with J gene TRBJ1-1; no clear D gene. CDR1 and CDR2 from the germline V gene are LGHNA and YSLEER. The CDR3 loop spans 13 amino acids. The CDR3: CASSWAGNPEAFF. The CDR3 DNA follows: TGCGCCAGCAGCTGGGCGGGGAACCCTGAAGCTTTCTTT.

J is TRBJ2-2 and V is TRBV7-2; 11 positions match TRBD2. Germline CDR1 SGHTA, CDR2 FQGNSA. CDR3 length: 15 amino acids. The trim removed 3 bases at V and 7 bases at J, leaving 4 bases unmatched. The CDR3 sequence is CASSFSGRASGELFF. CDR3 bases: TGTGCCAGCAGCTTTAGCGGGAGGGCTAGCGGGGAGCTGTTTTTT.

The gene calls are TRBV27 and TRBJ2-1; D ambiguous. V was shortened by 3 bases and J by 7 bases, with 4 bases between the two germline ends. Looked up from germline, CDR1 is MNHEY and CDR2 is SMNVEV (reference sequence). The CDR3 totals 11 residues. The CDR3 protein is CASSFGNEQFF. Here the CDR3 DNA reads TGTGCCAGCAGTTTCGGGAATGAGCAGTTCTTC.